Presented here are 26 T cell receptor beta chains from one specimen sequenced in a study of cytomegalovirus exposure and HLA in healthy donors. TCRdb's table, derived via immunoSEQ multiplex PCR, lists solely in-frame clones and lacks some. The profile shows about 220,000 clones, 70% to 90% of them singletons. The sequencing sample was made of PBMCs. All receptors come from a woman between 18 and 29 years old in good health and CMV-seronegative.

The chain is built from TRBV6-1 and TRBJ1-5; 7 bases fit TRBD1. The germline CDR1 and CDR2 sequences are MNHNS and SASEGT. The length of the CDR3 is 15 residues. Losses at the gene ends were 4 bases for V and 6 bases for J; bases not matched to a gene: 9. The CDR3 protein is CASSGGQTLRQPQHF. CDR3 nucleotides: TGTGCCAGCAGTGGGGGACAGACGCTTCGTCAGCCCCAGCATTTT.

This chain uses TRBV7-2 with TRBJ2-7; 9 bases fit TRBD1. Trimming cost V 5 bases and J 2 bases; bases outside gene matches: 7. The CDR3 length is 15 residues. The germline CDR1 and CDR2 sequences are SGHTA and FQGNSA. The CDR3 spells CASSLGQGRTYEQYF. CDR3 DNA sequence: TGTGCCAGCAGCCTAGGACAGGGGCGAACCTACGAGCAGTACTTC. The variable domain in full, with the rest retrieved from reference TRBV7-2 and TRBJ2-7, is GAGVSQSPSNKVTEKGKDVELRCDPISGHTALYWYRQSLGQGLEFLIYFQGNSAPDKSGLPSDRFSAERTGGSVSTLTIQRTQQEDSAVYLCASSLGQGRTYEQYFGPGTRLTVT.

The CDR3 loop reads CASSLVGTGENTEAFF. In DNA, the CDR3 is TGTGCCAGCAGTTTAGTCGGGACAGGGGAGAACACTGAAGCTTTCTTT. The V and J genes are TRBV28 and TRBJ1-1; 10 bases are a match to TRBD1. There are 16 residues in the CDR3. J was trimmed by 1 base and V by 2 bases; bases with no gene match: 4. Germline V gives CDR1 MDHEN, CDR2 SYDVKM.

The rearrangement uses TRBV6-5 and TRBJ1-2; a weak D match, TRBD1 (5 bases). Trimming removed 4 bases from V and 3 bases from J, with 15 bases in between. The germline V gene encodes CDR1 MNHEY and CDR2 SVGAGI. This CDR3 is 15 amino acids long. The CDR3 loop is CASSSEGGGYYGYTF. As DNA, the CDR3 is TGTGCCAGCAGTTCCGAGGGCGGGGGGTACTATGGCTACACCTTC.

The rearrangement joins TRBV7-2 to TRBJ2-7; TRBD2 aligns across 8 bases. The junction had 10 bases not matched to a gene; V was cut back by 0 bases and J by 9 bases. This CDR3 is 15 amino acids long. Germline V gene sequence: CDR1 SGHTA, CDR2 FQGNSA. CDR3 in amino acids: CASSLAPSGGTGQYF. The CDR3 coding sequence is TGTGCCAGCAGCTTAGCGCCCTCGGGAGGGACGGGGCAGTACTTC.

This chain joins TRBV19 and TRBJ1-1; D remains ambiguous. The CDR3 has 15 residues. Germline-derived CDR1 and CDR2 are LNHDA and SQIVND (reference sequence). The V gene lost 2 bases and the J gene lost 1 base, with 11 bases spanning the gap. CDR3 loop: CASSIMAVPNTEAFF. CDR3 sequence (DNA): TGTGCCAGTAGTATAATGGCGGTACCGAACACTGAAGCTTTCTTT.

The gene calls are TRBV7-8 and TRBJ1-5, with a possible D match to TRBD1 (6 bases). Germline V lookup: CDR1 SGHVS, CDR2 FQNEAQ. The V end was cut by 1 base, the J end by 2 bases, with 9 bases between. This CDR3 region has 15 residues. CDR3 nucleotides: TGTGCCAGCAGCTTAGGTGGGGGCCGCAATCAGCCCCAGCATTTT. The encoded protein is CASSLGGGRNQPQHF.

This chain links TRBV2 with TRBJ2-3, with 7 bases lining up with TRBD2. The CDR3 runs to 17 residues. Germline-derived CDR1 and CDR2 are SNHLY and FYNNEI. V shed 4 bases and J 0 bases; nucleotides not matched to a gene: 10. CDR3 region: CASSGVGAGVSTDTQYF. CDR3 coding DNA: TGTGCCAGCAGTGGGGTTGGGGCGGGGGTAAGCACAGATACGCAGTATTTT.

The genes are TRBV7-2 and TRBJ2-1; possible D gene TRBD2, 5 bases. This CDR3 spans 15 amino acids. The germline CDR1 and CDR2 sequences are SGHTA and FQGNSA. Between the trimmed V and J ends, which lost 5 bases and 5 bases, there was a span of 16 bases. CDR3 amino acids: CASSRGGLSDNEQFF. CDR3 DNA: TGTGCCAGCAGCCGGGGTGGGCTTTCAGACAATGAGCAGTTCTTC.

The CDR3: CASSPTGTRYEQYF. CDR3 sequence (DNA): TGTGCCAGCAGCCCTACCGGGACAAGGTACGAGCAGTACTTC. This chain uses TRBV7-9 with TRBJ2-7; TRBD1 is a possible D gene (6 bases). CDR3 length: 14 residues. Trimming removed 5 bases at V and 4 bases at J, with 15 bases between. From germline, CDR1 is SEHNR and CDR2 FQNEAQ (reference sequence).

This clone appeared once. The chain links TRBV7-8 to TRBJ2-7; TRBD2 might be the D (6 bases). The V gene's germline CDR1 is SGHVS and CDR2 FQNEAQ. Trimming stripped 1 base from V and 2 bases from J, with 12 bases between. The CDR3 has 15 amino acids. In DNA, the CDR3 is TGTGCCAGCAGCTTAGATCCGCGGGACCCCTACGAGCAGTACTTC. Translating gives CASSLDPRDPYEQYF.

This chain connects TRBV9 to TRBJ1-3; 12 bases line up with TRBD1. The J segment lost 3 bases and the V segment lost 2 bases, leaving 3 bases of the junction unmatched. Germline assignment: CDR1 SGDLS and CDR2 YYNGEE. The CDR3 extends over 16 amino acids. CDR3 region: CASSVGQGAYGNTIYF. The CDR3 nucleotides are TGTGCCAGCAGCGTGGGACAGGGGGCATATGGAAACACCATATATTTT.

The CDR3 DNA sequence: TGTGCCAGCGGTACTAGCGGGAGTAGCCATGAGCAGTTCTTC. It codes for CASGTSGSSHEQFF. The V gene is TRBV4-2, the J gene TRBJ2-1, with TRBD2 identical over 11 bases. V lost 8 bases, J lost 8 bases, and 8 bases stayed unmatched. CDR3 length equals 14 residues. CDR1 is LGHNA and CDR2 is YNFKEQ in the germline V gene.

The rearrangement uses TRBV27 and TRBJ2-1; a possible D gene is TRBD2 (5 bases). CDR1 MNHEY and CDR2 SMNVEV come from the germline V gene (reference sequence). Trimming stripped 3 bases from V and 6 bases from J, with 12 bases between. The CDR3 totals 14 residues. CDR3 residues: CASSFPSSSNEQFF. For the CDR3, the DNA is TGTGCCAGCAGTTTCCCCTCTAGCAGCAATGAGCAGTTCTTC.

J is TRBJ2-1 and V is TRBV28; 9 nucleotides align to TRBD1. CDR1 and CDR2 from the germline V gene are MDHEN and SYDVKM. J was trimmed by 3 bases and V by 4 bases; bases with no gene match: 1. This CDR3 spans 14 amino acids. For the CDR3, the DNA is TGTGCCAGCAGTTCGGGACAGGGCTACAATGAGCAGTTCTTC. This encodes CASSSGQGYNEQFF.

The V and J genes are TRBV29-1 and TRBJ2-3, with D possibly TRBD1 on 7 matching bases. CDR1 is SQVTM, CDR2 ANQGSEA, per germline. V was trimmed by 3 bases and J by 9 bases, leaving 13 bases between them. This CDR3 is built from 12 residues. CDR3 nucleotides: TGCAGCGTTGAGAGGGGGCGGGAAACGCAGTATTTT. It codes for CSVERGRETQYF.

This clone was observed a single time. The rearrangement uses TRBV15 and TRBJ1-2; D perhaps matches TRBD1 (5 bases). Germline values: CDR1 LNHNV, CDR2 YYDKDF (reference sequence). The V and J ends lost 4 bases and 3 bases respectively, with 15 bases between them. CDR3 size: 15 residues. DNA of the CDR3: TGTGCCACCAGCAACACAGGTGCCGACTACTATGGCTACACCTTC. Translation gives CATSNTGADYYGYTF.

The CDR3 protein is CASSPRGAEAGELFF. CDR3 sequence (DNA): TGTGCCAGCAGCCCTCGGGGAGCGGAGGCCGGGGAGCTGTTTTTT. This chain uses TRBV9 with TRBJ2-2, with a weak D call TRBD2 (5 bases). The CDR3 covers 15 residues. Germline V gene lookup returns CDR1 SGDLS and CDR2 YYNGEE. Trimming left V 4 bases short and J 6 bases short, with 16 bases between. The variable domain in full, completed from reference TRBV9 and TRBJ2-2, reads DSGVTQTPKHLITATGQRVTLRCSPRSGDLSVYWYQQSLDQGLQFLIQYYNGEERAKGNILERFSAQQFPDLHSELNLSSLELGDSALYFCASSPRGAEAGELFFGEGSRLTVL.

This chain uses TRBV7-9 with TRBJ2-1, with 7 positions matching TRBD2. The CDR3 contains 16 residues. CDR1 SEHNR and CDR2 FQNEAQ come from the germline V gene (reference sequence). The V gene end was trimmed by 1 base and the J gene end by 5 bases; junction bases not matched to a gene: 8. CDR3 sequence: CASSLVGGSVDNEQFF. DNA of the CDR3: TGTGCCAGCAGCTTAGTTGGCGGGAGTGTCGACAATGAGCAGTTCTTC.

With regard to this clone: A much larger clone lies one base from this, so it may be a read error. CDR3 sequence reads: CASSHSYEQYF. Written as DNA, the CDR3 is TGTGCCAGCAGTCATTCCTACGAGCAGTACTTC. The rearrangement uses TRBV25-1 and TRBJ2-7; D remains ambiguous. Germline CDR1 MGHDK, CDR2 SYGVNS. The CDR3 spans 11 residues. V lost 5 bases to trimming and J lost 1 base, with 3 bases between them.

CDR3 DNA: TGTGCCAGCAGCGTGTCAGGTGCCGGGGAGCTGTTTTTT. Encoded protein: CASSVSGAGELFF. V usage is TRBV9 and J usage is TRBJ2-2; D uncertain. The length of the CDR3 is 13 residues. V was trimmed by 2 bases and J by 6 bases, leaving 8 bases between them. The germline gives CDR1 SGDLS, CDR2 YYNGEE. The full variable domain, rest sourced from reference TRBV9 and TRBJ2-2, is DSGVTQTPKHLITATGQRVTLRCSPRSGDLSVYWYQQSLDQGLQFLIQYYNGEERAKGNILERFSAQQFPDLHSELNLSSLELGDSALYFCASSVSGAGELFFGEGSRLTVL.

Here the CDR3 reads CAWKRDRGYEQYF. The CDR3 DNA reads as TGTGCCTGGAAGAGGGACAGGGGCTACGAGCAGTACTTC. The V gene is TRBV30, the J gene TRBJ2-7, with TRBD1 matching 10 bases. The J segment lost 3 bases and the V segment lost 4 bases, leaving 3 bases of the junction unmatched. The CDR3 contains 13 residues. Germline V gene lookup returns CDR1 GTSNPN and CDR2 SVGIG (reference sequence).

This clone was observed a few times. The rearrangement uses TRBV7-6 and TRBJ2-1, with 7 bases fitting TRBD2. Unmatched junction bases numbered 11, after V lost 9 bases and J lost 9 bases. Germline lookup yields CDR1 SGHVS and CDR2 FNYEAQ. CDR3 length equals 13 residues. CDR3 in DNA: TGTGCCAGTTCCGCGGGAGAAATTACTGAGCAGTTCTTC. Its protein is CASSAGEITEQFF.

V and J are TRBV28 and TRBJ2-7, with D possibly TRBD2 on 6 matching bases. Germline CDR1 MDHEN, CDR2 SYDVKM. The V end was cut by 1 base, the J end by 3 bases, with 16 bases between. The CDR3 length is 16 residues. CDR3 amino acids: CASSLSGGTYIYEQYF. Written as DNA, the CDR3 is TGTGCCAGCAGTTTATCTGGGGGGACTTATATCTACGAGCAGTACTTC.

CDR3 bases: TGCAGTGCTAGAGGAGGGAATGAGCAGTTCTTC. It encodes CSARGGNEQFF. This sequence joins TRBV20-1 and TRBJ2-1; TRBD2 is a possible D gene (5 bases). This CDR3 has 11 residues. V was shortened by 1 base and J by 7 bases, with 5 bases between the two germline ends. The germline CDR1 and CDR2 sequences are DFQATT and SNEGSKA (reference sequence).

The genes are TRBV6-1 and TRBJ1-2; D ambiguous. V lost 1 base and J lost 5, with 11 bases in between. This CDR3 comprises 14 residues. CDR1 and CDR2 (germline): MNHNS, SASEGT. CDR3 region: CASSEGGSWYGYTF. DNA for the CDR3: TGTGCCAGCAGTGAAGGAGGGTCCTGGTATGGCTACACCTTC.